What follows describes a single T cell receptor beta chain. The data were obtained in a study of blood T cell repertoires in COVID-19. Study overall: T cells, B-cell-depleted T cells, or PBMCs provided the cDNA or gDNA that served as material.

Profiled with immunoSEQ multiplex PCR; TCRdb holds only in-frame clones, not every one. The sample includes about 88,000 clones, around 88% of them seen just once. CDR1 SGDLS and CDR2 YYNGEE come from the germline V gene. V trimming: 3 bases; J trimming: 3 bases; junction bases outside the gene matches: 20. The CDR3 spans 19 residues. The rearrangement links TRBV9 to TRBJ2-5, with 7 bases aligning to TRBD2. Specimen: peripheral blood. This TCR derives from a woman aged 60 to 75 with COVID-19, enrolled during active disease. The CDR3 region is CASSGRPGPAWTRKETQYF. The CDR3 coding sequence is TGTGCCAGCAGCGGCCGGCCGGGACCAGCCTGGACTAGGAAAGAGACCCAGTACTTC.